Listed below are T cell receptor beta chains from one sample, sequenced in a study of siplizumab effects on memory and regulatory T cells. TCRdb's table, derived via immunoSEQ multiplex PCR, lists solely in-frame clones and lacks some. The sample lists roughly 100,000 clones, roughly 93% seen once, with under 8.5% in the top ten. The sequencing sample was made of CD8+ T cells sorted from blood. The source of these receptors is a human donor in good health. The CDR3 runs from the conserved cysteine through the conserved F or W.

v_gene: TRBV14
j_gene: TRBJ2-1
CDR3aa: CASSQDWDRGNEQFF

v_gene: TRBV6-9
j_gene: TRBJ2-7
CDR3aa: CAGQGPRVREQYF

v_gene: TRBV6-5
j_gene: TRBJ1-1
CDR3aa: CASSYLGARTEAFF

v_gene: TRBV28
j_gene: TRBJ2-2
CDR3aa: CASSFSATGDSGELFF

v_gene: TRBV7-6
j_gene: TRBJ1-2
CDR3aa: CASGQPGVGYTF

v_gene: TRBV6-6
j_gene: TRBJ2-1
CDR3aa: CASNSGPDSYNEQFF

v_gene: TRBV7-8
j_gene: TRBJ2-7
CDR3aa: CASSLRITGAYSYEQYF

v_gene: TRBV15
j_gene: TRBJ2-3
CDR3aa: CATSGGLAGEDTQYF

v_gene: TRBV27
j_gene: TRBJ2-7
CDR3aa: CASRVDGINTYEQYF

v_gene: TRBV2
j_gene: TRBJ1-5
CDR3aa: CASSEALRGHGNQPQHF

v_gene: TRBV30
j_gene: TRBJ1-6
CDR3aa: CAWSKFGEGNSPLHF

v_gene: TRBV5-1
j_gene: TRBJ2-2
CDR3aa: CASSSPSGTDTGELFF

v_gene: TRBV7-2
j_gene: TRBJ2-3
CDR3aa: CASSSSAGGPDTQYF

v_gene: TRBV5-1
j_gene: TRBJ1-1
CDR3aa: CASSLEGAEAFF

v_gene: TRBV4-2
j_gene: TRBJ1-1
CDR3aa: CASSQDLREAFF

v_gene: TRBV4-1
j_gene: TRBJ1-4
CDR3aa: CASAGQGREKLFF